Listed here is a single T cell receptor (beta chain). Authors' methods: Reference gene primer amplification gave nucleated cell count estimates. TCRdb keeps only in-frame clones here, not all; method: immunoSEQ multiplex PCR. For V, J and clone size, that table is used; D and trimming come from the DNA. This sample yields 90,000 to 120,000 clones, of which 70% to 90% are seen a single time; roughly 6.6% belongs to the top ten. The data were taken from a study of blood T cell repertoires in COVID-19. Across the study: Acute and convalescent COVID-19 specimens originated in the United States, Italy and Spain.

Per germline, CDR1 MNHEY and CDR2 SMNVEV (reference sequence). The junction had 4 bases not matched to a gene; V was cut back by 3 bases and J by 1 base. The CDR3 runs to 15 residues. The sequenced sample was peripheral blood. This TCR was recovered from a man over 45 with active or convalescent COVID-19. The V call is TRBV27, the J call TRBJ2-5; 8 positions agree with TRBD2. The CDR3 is CASSLVAGLQETQYF. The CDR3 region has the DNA TGTGCCAGCAGTTTGGTAGCGGGACTCCAAGAGACCCAGTACTTC.